The 4 T cell receptor beta chains below were found in one sample sequenced in a study of T cells in tuberculosis (dated by TCRdb to between 2018 and 2020). The sample's time point label, decoded: new active TB diagnosis, blood taken before or within 7 days of starting treatment. The method behind the library was the immunoSEQ multiplex PCR assay. TCRdb took this table from immuneACCESS and kept in-frame rearrangements with V and J called. Such tables lack part of the clones; where checked against another copy, unresolved V genes explain under half of the gap, and the rest is unexplained. The sample data list 30,000 to 40,000 clones, and about 91% of these were observed just once. The ten most abundant clones make up approximately 2.3% of the sample. The source was PBMCs, collected at tuberculosis diagnosis. The source of these receptors is an adult with tuberculosis.

This chain uses TRBV19 with TRBJ2-7; possibly TRBD2 for D (5 bases). The CDR3 has 12 amino acids. The V gene's germline CDR1 is LNHDA and CDR2 SQIVND (reference sequence). The V end lost 3 bases, the J end lost 12 bases, and 15 bases lay between the germline ends. The CDR3 DNA sequence: TGTGCCAGTAGTATTGGACGGGAAGGTCCGTACTTC. Protein product: CASSIGREGPYF.

The genes are TRBV5-6 and TRBJ1-2; D remains unclear. V lost 3 bases and J 4 bases, leaving 13 bases between the germline ends. The germline V gene has CDR1 SGHDT and CDR2 YYEEEE. The CDR3 runs to 14 residues. Here the CDR3 DNA reads TGTGCCAGCAGCTCTTGGCCGGGGTCCTATGGCTACACCTTC. Its protein is CASSSWPGSYGYTF.

This chain joins TRBV19 and TRBJ1-5, with D unresolved. V shed 4 bases and J shed 8 bases, with 12 bases lying between them. The CDR3 covers 13 residues. Per germline, CDR1 LNHDA and CDR2 SQIVND (reference sequence). For the CDR3, the DNA is TGTGCCAGTAGTAGGAGGTCAAAGGAGCCCCAGCATTTT. As protein: CASSRRSKEPQHF. Filled out from reference TRBV19 and TRBJ1-5, the complete variable domain reads DGGITQSPKYLFRKEGQNVTLSCEQNLNHDAMYWYRQDPGQGLRLIYYSQIVNDFQKGDIAEGYSVSREKKESFPLTVTSAQKNPTAFYLCASSRRSKEPQHFGDGTRLSIL.

Of note for this clone: One junction end does not reproduce the germline sequence, and a read error may be involved. This chain links TRBV28 with TRBJ1-1, with a weak D call TRBD1 (6 bases). Per the germline V gene, CDR1 is MDHEN and CDR2 is SYDVKM. The CDR3 sequence is 15 residues long. The CDR3: CASRPGLTGNAEAFF. The CDR3 nucleotides read TGTGCCAGCAGACCTGGCCTTACAGGGAACGCTGAAGCTTTCTTT.